The rows below give T cell receptor beta chains drawn from one sample of a study of T-cell reconstitution after alpha-beta-depleted transplantation in children. TCRdb ran MiXCR on the PCR reads and lists one entry per CDR3 protein. Among hundreds of thousands of distinct CDR3 sequences listed, about 16% were seen once. The sequencing here drew on PBMCs, mostly from graft donor cells, taken 360 days after TCRalphabeta/CD19-depleted stem cell transplant. These TCRs come from a boy less than two years old who had a stem cell transplant for Wiskott-Aldrich syndrome, so the T cells may come from the graft donor. CDR3s include the opening cysteine and the closing phenylalanine or tryptophan. Fields, in order: D gene, clone size, J gene, V gene, CDR3 protein, CDR3 DNA. The D gene is left open where the match is weak. Clone size, where shown, is once, few, many, or a class for clones that have expanded.

d_gene: TRBD1
abundance: few
j_gene: TRBJ2-4
v_gene: TRBV7-9
CDR3aa: CASSYGTGAFGGTFQYF
CDR3nt: TGTGCCAGCAGCTATGGGACAGGGGCCTTCGGAGGGACATTTCAGTACTTC

d_gene: -
abundance: few
j_gene: TRBJ2-3
v_gene: TRBV7-2
CDR3aa: CASSLQLYTDTQYF
CDR3nt: TGTGCCAGCAGCTTACAACTGTACACAGATACGCAGTATTTT

d_gene: TRBD2
abundance: few
j_gene: TRBJ2-7
v_gene: TRBV12-3/TRBV12-4
CDR3aa: CASSERTSLEQYF
CDR3nt: TGTGCCAGCAGCGAAAGGACTAGCCTAGAGCAGTACTTC

d_gene: -
abundance: -
j_gene: TRBJ2-1
v_gene: TRBV6-2/TRBV6-3
CDR3aa: CASSYEGSSYNEQFF
CDR3nt: TGTGCCAGCAGTTATGAGGGGAGCTCCTACAATGAGCAGTTCTTC

d_gene: -
abundance: -
j_gene: TRBJ2-1
v_gene: TRBV7-8
CDR3aa: CASSRSGLDSYNEQFF
CDR3nt: TGTGCCAGCAGCCGGAGCGGGCTAGACTCCTACAATGAGCAGTTCTTC

d_gene: TRBD1
abundance: -
j_gene: TRBJ2-7
v_gene: TRBV7-9
CDR3aa: CASSLLTGVGYEQYF
CDR3nt: TGTGCCAGCAGCTTACTGACAGGGGTGGGCTACGAGCAGTACTTC

d_gene: -
abundance: -
j_gene: TRBJ2-2
v_gene: TRBV6-5
CDR3aa: CASSYDYANTGELFF
CDR3nt: TGTGCCAGCAGTTACGACTACGCGAACACCGGGGAGCTGTTTTTT

d_gene: -
abundance: few
j_gene: TRBJ1-1
v_gene: TRBV25-1
CDR3aa: CASRGRVAAEAFF
CDR3nt: TGTGCCAGCAGGGGCAGAGTCGCAGCTGAAGCTTTCTTT

d_gene: -
abundance: -
j_gene: TRBJ1-1
v_gene: TRBV20-1
CDR3aa: CSARDPGANTEAFF
CDR3nt: TGCAGTGCTAGAGACCCTGGGGCGAACACTGAAGCTTTCTTT

d_gene: TRBD1
abundance: few
j_gene: TRBJ2-2
v_gene: TRBV6-1
CDR3aa: CASSRTGAGELFF
CDR3nt: TGTGCCAGCAGCCGCACAGGGGCCGGGGAGCTGTTTTTT

d_gene: TRBD2
abundance: -
j_gene: TRBJ2-4
v_gene: TRBV15
CDR3aa: CATSRSGTSGYFLAKNIQYF
CDR3nt: TGTGCCACCAGCAGAAGCGGGACTAGCGGGTACTTTTTAGCCAAAAACATTCAGTACTTC

d_gene: TRBD2
abundance: -
j_gene: TRBJ2-2
v_gene: TRBV24-1
CDR3aa: CATSGPGLAGPNTGELFF
CDR3nt: TGTGCCACCAGTGGACCGGGACTAGCGGGACCTAACACCGGGGAGCTGTTTTTT

d_gene: -
abundance: -
j_gene: TRBJ2-2
v_gene: TRBV4-1
CDR3aa: CASSQDPGGTGELFF
CDR3nt: TGCGCCAGCAGCCAAGACCCAGGAGGCACCGGGGAGCTGTTTTTT

d_gene: TRBD2
abundance: many
j_gene: TRBJ2-5
v_gene: TRBV12-3/TRBV12-4
CDR3aa: CASSLRAKWTSGVVYQETQYF
CDR3nt: TGTGCCAGCAGTCTTCGCGCGAAATGGACTAGCGGAGTCGTGTACCAAGAGACCCAGTACTTC

d_gene: -
abundance: few
j_gene: TRBJ2-2
v_gene: TRBV5-1
CDR3aa: CASSRTARTANTGELFF
CDR3nt: TGCGCCAGCAGCAGAACAGCCCGGACAGCAAACACCGGGGAGCTGTTTTTT

d_gene: -
abundance: few
j_gene: TRBJ2-5
v_gene: TRBV3-1
CDR3aa: CASSQDPVVGETQYF
CDR3nt: TGTGCCAGCAGCCAAGACCCGGTAGTTGGAGAGACCCAGTACTTC

d_gene: TRBD1
abundance: -
j_gene: TRBJ2-2
v_gene: TRBV5-1
CDR3aa: CASSLPRTGGDTGELFF
CDR3nt: TGCGCCAGCAGCCTGCCCCGGACAGGGGGCGACACCGGGGAGCTGTTTTTT

d_gene: -
abundance: few
j_gene: TRBJ2-6
v_gene: TRBV4-3
CDR3aa: CASSHHRGLSSGANVLTF
CDR3nt: TGCGCCAGCAGCCACCACAGGGGACTAAGCTCTGGGGCCAACGTCCTGACTTTC

d_gene: TRBD1
abundance: few
j_gene: TRBJ1-5
v_gene: TRBV29-1
CDR3aa: CSVRSGDRGQPQHF
CDR3nt: TGCAGCGTTCGTTCGGGGGACAGGGGGCAGCCCCAGCATTTT

d_gene: TRBD2
abundance: -
j_gene: TRBJ2-1
v_gene: TRBV10-3
CDR3aa: CAISELLAGGNEQFF
CDR3nt: TGTGCCATCAGTGAGTTACTAGCGGGAGGCAATGAGCAGTTCTTC

d_gene: -
abundance: -
j_gene: TRBJ2-7
v_gene: TRBV7-6
CDR3aa: CASSIGPLKYEQYF
CDR3nt: TGTGCCAGCAGCATTGGACCACTGAAATACGAGCAGTACTTC

d_gene: -
abundance: -
j_gene: TRBJ2-1
v_gene: TRBV29-1
CDR3aa: CSVEQPGHNNEQFF
CDR3nt: TGCAGCGTTGAGCAACCGGGACACAACAATGAGCAGTTCTTC

d_gene: TRBD1
abundance: few
j_gene: TRBJ2-5
v_gene: TRBV25-1
CDR3aa: CASSGRDRGQETQYF
CDR3nt: TGTGCCAGCAGTGGCCGGGACAGGGGCCAAGAGACCCAGTACTTC

d_gene: -
abundance: few
j_gene: TRBJ2-3
v_gene: TRBV29-1
CDR3aa: CSVEEGHTQYF
CDR3nt: TGCAGCGTTGAAGAAGGACATACGCAGTATTTT

d_gene: -
abundance: -
j_gene: TRBJ2-2
v_gene: TRBV15
CDR3aa: CATSRVVWYTGELFF
CDR3nt: TGTGCCACCAGCAGAGTGGTTTGGTACACCGGGGAGCTGTTTTTT

d_gene: -
abundance: few
j_gene: TRBJ2-1
v_gene: TRBV24-1
CDR3aa: CATSDEFNGPASYNEQFF
CDR3nt: TGTGCCACCAGTGATGAATTCAATGGCCCCGCTTCCTACAATGAGCAGTTCTTC

d_gene: TRBD2
abundance: -
j_gene: TRBJ2-5
v_gene: TRBV18
CDR3aa: CASSPLTSGGQETQYF
CDR3nt: TGTGCCAGCTCACCCCTCACTAGCGGGGGCCAAGAGACCCAGTACTTC

d_gene: -
abundance: few
j_gene: TRBJ2-5
v_gene: TRBV7-8
CDR3aa: CASSSWSVETQYF
CDR3nt: TGTGCCAGCAGCTCATGGAGTGTGGAGACCCAGTACTTC

d_gene: -
abundance: few
j_gene: TRBJ1-2
v_gene: TRBV2
CDR3aa: CASSGRRLWGGYTF
CDR3nt: TGTGCCAGCAGTGGGAGGCGTCTTTGGGGCGGCTACACCTTC

d_gene: TRBD2
abundance: many
j_gene: TRBJ2-3
v_gene: TRBV29-1
CDR3aa: CSAQPLAGTDTQYF
CDR3nt: TGCAGCGCCCAGCCTCTAGCGGGGACAGATACGCAGTATTTT

d_gene: -
abundance: -
j_gene: TRBJ2-5
v_gene: TRBV7-7
CDR3aa: CASSVSAYQETQYF
CDR3nt: TGTGCCAGCAGCGTTAGCGCTTATCAAGAGACCCAGTACTTC

d_gene: -
abundance: -
j_gene: TRBJ2-7
v_gene: TRBV12-3/TRBV12-4
CDR3aa: CASSLYGEAEQYF
CDR3nt: TGTGCCAGCAGTTTGTACGGGGAGGCCGAGCAGTACTTC

d_gene: -
abundance: few
j_gene: TRBJ1-2
v_gene: TRBV24-1
CDR3aa: CATSDFGGDGYTF
CDR3nt: TGTGCCACCAGTGATTTTGGAGGGGACGGCTACACCTTC

d_gene: -
abundance: -
j_gene: TRBJ2-3
v_gene: TRBV4-3
CDR3aa: CASSRQTQGTDTQYF
CDR3nt: TGCGCCAGCAGCCGGCAGACCCAGGGCACAGATACGCAGTATTTT

d_gene: TRBD1
abundance: -
j_gene: TRBJ2-3
v_gene: TRBV12-3/TRBV12-4
CDR3aa: CASSFVTGGIDTQYF
CDR3nt: TGTGCCAGCAGTTTTGTGACAGGGGGGATAGATACGCAGTATTTT